This paragraph covers one T cell receptor beta chain sequence. This CDR3 region has 13 residues. CDR1 is SGHDN and CDR2 is FVKESK in the germline V gene. V shed 4 bases and J shed 7 bases, with 13 bases lying between them. These data are taken from a study of technical replicates of blood from several donors. Clones were read by immunoSEQ multiplex PCR, and TCRdb kept only the in-frame ones, dropping some. The sample has more than 65,000 clones; approximately 93% are singletons. The chain employs TRBV14 and TRBJ1-1, with no clear D. Sequenced input: T cells isolated from PBMCs. The source of this sequence is a human donor in good health. In DNA, the CDR3 is TGTGCCAGCAGCCTCGGGGTCGGGGATGAAGCTTTCTTT. Translating it yields CASSLGVGDEAFF.